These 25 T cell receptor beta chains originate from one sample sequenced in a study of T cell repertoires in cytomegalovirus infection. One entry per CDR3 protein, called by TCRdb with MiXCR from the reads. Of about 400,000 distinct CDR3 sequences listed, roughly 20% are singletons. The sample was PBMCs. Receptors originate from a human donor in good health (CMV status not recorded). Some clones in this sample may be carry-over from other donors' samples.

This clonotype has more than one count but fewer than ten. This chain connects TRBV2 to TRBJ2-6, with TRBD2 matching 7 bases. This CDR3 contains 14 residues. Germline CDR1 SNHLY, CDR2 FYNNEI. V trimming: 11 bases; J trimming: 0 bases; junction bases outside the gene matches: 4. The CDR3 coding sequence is TGTGCCGGAGGGAGGGGCTCTGGGGCCAACGTCCTGACTTTC. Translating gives CAGGRGSGANVLTF.

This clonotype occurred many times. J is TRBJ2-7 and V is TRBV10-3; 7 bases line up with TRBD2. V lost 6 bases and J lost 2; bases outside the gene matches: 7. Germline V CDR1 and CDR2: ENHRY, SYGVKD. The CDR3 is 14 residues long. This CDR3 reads CAISRSSGTYEQYF. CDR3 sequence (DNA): TGTGCCATCAGCCGATCTAGCGGTACCTACGAGCAGTACTTC.

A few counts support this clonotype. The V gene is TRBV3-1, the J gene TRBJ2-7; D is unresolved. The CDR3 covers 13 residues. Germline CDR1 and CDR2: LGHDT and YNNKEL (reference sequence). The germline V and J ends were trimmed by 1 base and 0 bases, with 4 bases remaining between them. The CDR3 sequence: CASSQVYSYEQYF. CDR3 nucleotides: TGTGCCAGCAGCCAAGTTTACTCCTACGAGCAGTACTTC.

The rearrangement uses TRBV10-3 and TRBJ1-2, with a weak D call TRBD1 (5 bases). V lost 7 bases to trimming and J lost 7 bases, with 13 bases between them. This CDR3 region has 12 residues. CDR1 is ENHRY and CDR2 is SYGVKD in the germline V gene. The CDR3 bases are TGTGCCATCACACAGGAGGGACCTGGCTACACCTTC. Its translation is CAITQEGPGYTF.

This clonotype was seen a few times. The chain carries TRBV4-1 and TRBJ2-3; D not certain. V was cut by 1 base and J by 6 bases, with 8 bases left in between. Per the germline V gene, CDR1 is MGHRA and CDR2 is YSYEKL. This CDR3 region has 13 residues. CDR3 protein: CASSQVFGDTQYF. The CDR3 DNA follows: TGCGCCAGCAGCCAAGTTTTTGGCGATACGCAGTATTTT.

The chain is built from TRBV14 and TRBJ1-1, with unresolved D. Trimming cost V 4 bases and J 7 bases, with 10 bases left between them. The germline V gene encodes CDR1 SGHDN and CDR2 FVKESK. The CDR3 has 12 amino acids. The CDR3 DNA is TGTGCCAGCAGCCCTAGGACGGGTGAAGCTTTCTTT. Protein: CASSPRTGEAFF. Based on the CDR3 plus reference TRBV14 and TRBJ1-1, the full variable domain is EAGVTQFPSHSVIEKGQTVTLRCDPISGHDNLYWYRRVMGKEIKFLLHFVKESKQDESGMPNNRFLAERTGGTYSTLKVQPAELEDSGVYFCASSPRTGEAFFGQGTRLTVV.

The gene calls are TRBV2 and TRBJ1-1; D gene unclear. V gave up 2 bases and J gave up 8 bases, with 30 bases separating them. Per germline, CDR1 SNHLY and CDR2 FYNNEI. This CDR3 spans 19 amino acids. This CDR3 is CASSELYPKGISPRVEAFF. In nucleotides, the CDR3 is TGTGCCAGCAGTGAACTTTATCCTAAAGGGATAAGCCCTAGGGTGGAAGCTTTCTTT.

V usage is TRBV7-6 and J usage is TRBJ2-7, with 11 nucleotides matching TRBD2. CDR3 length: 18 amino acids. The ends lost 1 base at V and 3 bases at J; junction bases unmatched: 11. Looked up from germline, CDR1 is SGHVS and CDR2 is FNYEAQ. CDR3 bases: TGTGCCAGCAGCTTAGTTATAGGGGGACTAGCGGAGAACTACGAGCAGTACTTC. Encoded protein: CASSLVIGGLAENYEQYF.

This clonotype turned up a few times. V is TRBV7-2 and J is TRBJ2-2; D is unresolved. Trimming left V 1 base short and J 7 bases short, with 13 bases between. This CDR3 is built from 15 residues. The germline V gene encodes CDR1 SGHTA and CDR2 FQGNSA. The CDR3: CASSLVTAGGGELFF. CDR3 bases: TGTGCCAGCAGCTTAGTGACCGCCGGTGGCGGGGAGCTGTTTTTT.

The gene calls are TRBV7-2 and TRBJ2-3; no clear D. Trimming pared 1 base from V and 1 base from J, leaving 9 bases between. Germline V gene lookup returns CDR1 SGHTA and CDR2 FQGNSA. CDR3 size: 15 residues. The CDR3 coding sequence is TGTGCCAGCAGCTTAGGTCCAGGCGGCACAGATACGCAGTATTTT. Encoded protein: CASSLGPGGTDTQYF.

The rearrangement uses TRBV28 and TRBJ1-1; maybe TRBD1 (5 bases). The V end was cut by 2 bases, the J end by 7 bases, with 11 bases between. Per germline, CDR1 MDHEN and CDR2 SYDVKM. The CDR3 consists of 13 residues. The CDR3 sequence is CASSLGIRGEAFF. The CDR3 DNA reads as TGTGCCAGCAGTTTAGGGATAAGGGGTGAAGCTTTCTTT.

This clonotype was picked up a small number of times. The CDR3 sequence is CASSLQQGDEKLFF. The CDR3 nucleotides are TGTGCCAGCAGCCTACAACAGGGGGATGAAAAACTGTTTTTT. The chain uses TRBV5-5 and TRBJ1-4; TRBD1 matches 8 bases. Germline V lookup: CDR1 SGHKS, CDR2 YYEKEE (reference sequence). The CDR3 is 14 amino acids. The ends lost 4 bases at V and 6 bases at J; junction bases unmatched: 5.

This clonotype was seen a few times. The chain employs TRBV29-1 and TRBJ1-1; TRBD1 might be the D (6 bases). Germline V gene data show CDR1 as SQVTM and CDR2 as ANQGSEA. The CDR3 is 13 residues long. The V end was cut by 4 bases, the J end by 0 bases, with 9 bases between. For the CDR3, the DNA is TGCAGCGTTGGGGGGCGGTTGAACACTGAAGCTTTCTTT. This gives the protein CSVGGRLNTEAFF.

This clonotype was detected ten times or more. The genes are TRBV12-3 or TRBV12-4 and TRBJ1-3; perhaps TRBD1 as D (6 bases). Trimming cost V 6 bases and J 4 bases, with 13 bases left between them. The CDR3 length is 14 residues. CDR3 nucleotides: TGTGCCAGCAGCACAGGGATGGCCGGAAACACCATATATTTT. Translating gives CASSTGMAGNTIYF.

Here the CDR3 DNA reads TGCAGCGCCTATCGGACCGAGGACTATGGCTACACCTTC. Translating gives CSAYRTEDYGYTF. V usage is TRBV29-1 and J usage is TRBJ1-2; D uncertain. Trimming stripped 7 bases from V and 3 bases from J, with 15 bases between. The CDR3 is 13 residues long. Germline V CDR1 and CDR2: SQVTM, ANQGSEA.

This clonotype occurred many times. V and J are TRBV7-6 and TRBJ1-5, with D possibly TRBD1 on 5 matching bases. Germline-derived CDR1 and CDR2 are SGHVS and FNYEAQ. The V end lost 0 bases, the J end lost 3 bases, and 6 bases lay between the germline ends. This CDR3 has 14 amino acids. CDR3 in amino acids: CASSLATDNQPQHF. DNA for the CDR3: TGTGCCAGCAGCTTAGCGACAGACAATCAGCCCCAGCATTTT.

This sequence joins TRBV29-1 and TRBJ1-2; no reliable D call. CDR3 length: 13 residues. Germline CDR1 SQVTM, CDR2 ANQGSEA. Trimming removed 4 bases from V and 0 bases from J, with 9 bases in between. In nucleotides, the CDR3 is TGCAGCGTTGCAGAACCAGCTAACTATGGCTACACCTTC. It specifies CSVAEPANYGYTF.

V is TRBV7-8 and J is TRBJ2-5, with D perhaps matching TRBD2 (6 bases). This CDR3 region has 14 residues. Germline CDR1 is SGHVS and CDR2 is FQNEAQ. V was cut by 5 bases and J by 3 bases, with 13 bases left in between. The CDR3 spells CASSALADEETQYF. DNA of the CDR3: TGTGCCAGCAGCGCATTAGCGGATGAAGAGACCCAGTACTTC.

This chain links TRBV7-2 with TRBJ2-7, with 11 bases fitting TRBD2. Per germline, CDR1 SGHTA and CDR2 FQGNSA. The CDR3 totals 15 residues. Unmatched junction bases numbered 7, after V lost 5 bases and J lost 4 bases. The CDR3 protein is CASSRSGRGIYEQYF. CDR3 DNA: TGTGCCAGCAGCCGTAGCGGGAGGGGGATATACGAGCAGTACTTC.

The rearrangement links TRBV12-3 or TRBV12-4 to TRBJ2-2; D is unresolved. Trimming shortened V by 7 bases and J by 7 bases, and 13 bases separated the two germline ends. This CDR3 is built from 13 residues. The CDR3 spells CASTKQSSGELFF. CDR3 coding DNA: TGTGCCAGCACAAAACAATCAAGCGGGGAGCTGTTTTTT.

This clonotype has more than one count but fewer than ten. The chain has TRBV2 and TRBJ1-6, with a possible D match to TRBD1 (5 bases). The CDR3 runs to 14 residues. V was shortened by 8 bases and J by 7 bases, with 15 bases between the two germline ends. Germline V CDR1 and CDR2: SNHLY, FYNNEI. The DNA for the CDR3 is TGTGCCAGCGGGACGGGACTGAACAATTCACCCCTCCACTTT. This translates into CASGTGLNNSPLHF.

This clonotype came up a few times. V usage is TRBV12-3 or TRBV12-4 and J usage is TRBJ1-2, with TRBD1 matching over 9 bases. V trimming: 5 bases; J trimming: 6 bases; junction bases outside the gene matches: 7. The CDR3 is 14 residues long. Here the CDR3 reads CASSPTGGKDGYTF. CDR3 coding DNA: TGTGCCAGCAGTCCTACAGGGGGCAAGGATGGCTACACCTTC.

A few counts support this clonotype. CDR3 protein: CASSKRALKEDTQYF. The CDR3 DNA follows: TGTGCCAGCAGTAAACGGGCCTTAAAGGAAGATACGCAGTATTTT. The rearrangement uses TRBV6-2 or TRBV6-3 and TRBJ2-3, with D unclear. Trimming removed 5 bases at V and 5 bases at J, with 17 bases between. This CDR3 contains 15 residues. The germline V gene has CDR1 MNHEY and CDR2 SVGEGT.

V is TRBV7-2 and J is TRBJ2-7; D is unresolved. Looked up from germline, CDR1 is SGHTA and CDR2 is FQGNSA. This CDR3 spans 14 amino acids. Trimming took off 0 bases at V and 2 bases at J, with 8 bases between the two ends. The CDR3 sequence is CASSLAGNAYEQYF. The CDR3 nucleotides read TGTGCCAGCAGCTTAGCGGGAAACGCCTACGAGCAGTACTTC.

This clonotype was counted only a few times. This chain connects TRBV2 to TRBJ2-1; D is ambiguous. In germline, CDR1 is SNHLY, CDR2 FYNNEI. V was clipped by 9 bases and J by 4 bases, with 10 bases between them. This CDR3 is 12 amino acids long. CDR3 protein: CARKTAYNEQFF. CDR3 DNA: TGTGCCAGAAAAACGGCTTACAATGAGCAGTTCTTC.